These 11 T cell receptor beta chains came from one sample sequenced in a study of long-term antiretroviral therapy in people with HIV. Version v3.0 of the immunoSEQ assay ran at survey level. Clones were read by immunoSEQ multiplex PCR, and TCRdb kept only the in-frame ones, dropping some. The sample lists about 30,000 clones; approximately 86% were seen once. Source: unsorted PBMCs, taken 5 years before starting antiretroviral therapy. The receptors were gathered from a man aged 50 or older with HIV.

This clone was found once. The genes are TRBV6-5 and TRBJ2-5; D possibly corresponds to TRBD1 (6 bases). V gave up 6 bases and J gave up 5 bases, with 19 bases separating them. Per the germline V gene, CDR1 is MNHEY and CDR2 is SVGAGI. CDR3 length equals 15 residues. The CDR3 protein is CASSSTGNLGETQYF. The CDR3 nucleotides are TGTGCCAGCAGCTCAACAGGGAATCTAGGCGAGACCCAGTACTTC.

CDR3 residues: CASSLTGDFLYEQYF. For the CDR3, the DNA is TGTGCCAGCAGCTTAACCGGCGATTTTCTCTACGAGCAGTACTTC. V gene TRBV7-8 combines with J gene TRBJ2-7; D call uncertain. Germline V gene sequence: CDR1 SGHVS, CDR2 FQNEAQ. The germline V and J ends were trimmed by 2 bases and 3 bases, with 14 bases remaining between them. The CDR3 sequence is 15 residues long.

The chain is built from TRBV10-3 and TRBJ1-3; D is unclear. The germline V and J ends were trimmed by 8 bases and 0 bases, with 14 bases remaining between them. Germline V CDR1 and CDR2: ENHRY, SYGVKD. The length of the CDR3 is 15 residues. As DNA, the CDR3 is TGTGCCATCCGCCCCCAGGCCAGCTCTGGAAACACCATATATTTT. Amino acid sequence: CAIRPQASSGNTIYF.

V is TRBV5-1 and J is TRBJ1-1; TRBD1 aligns across 8 bases. With 4 bases clipped from V and 1 base from J, the junction kept 3 bases outside the gene matches. This CDR3 region has 14 residues. The germline CDR1 and CDR2 sequences are SGHRS and YFSETQ. The CDR3 spells CASSRGTGNTEAFF. The CDR3 coding sequence is TGCGCCAGCAGCCGTGGGACAGGGAACACTGAAGCTTTCTTT. The variable domain in full, completed from reference TRBV5-1 and TRBJ1-1, reads KAGVTQTPRYLIKTRGQQVTLSCSPISGHRSVSWYQQTPGQGLQFLFEYFSETQRNKGNFPGRFSGRQFSNSRSEMNVSTLELGDSALYLCASSRGTGNTEAFFGQGTRLTVV.

V is TRBV11-2 and J is TRBJ2-7; 10 bases are a match to TRBD1. The V segment lost 0 bases and the J segment 3 bases; nucleotides outside the gene matches: 11. CDR1 and CDR2 (germline): SGHAT, FQNNGV. The CDR3 spans 18 residues. CDR3 sequence reads: CASSLDGGWTGGFYEQYF. The DNA for the CDR3 is TGTGCCAGCAGCTTAGATGGGGGGTGGACAGGGGGGTTCTACGAGCAGTACTTC. Full variable domain (remainder filled in from reference TRBV11-2 and TRBJ2-7): EAGVAQSPRYKIIEKRQSVAFWCNPISGHATLYWYQQILGQGPKLLIQFQNNGVVDDSQLPKDRFSAERLKGVDSTLKIQPAKLEDSAVYLCASSLDGGWTGGFYEQYFGPGTRLTVT.

The rearrangement joins TRBV18 to TRBJ2-2; no clear D. The ends were cut back, 1 base at V and 2 bases at J, with 14 bases in the middle. The CDR3 consists of 17 residues. Germline values: CDR1 KGHSH, CDR2 LQKENI. The CDR3 spells CASSPRNGFANTGELFF. In DNA form, the CDR3 reads TGTGCCAGCTCACCACGGAACGGTTTCGCAAACACCGGGGAGCTGTTTTTT.

The chain recombines TRBV11-3 with TRBJ2-3, with TRBD2 identical over 11 bases. Looked up from germline, CDR1 is SGHNT and CDR2 is YENEEA. The V segment lost 1 base and the J segment 2 bases; nucleotides outside the gene matches: 2. CDR3 length: 16 residues. Written as DNA, the CDR3 is TGTGCCAGCAGCTTAGGACTAGCGGGAACCACAGATACGCAGTATTTT. Translation gives CASSLGLAGTTDTQYF.

The chain joins TRBV7-3 to TRBJ2-7, with D hard to call. V dropped 2 bases and J dropped 3 bases, with 8 bases sitting between them. This CDR3 has 13 amino acids. Germline assignment: CDR1 SGHTA and CDR2 FQGTGA. The DNA for the CDR3 is TGTGCCAGCAGCTTAGGAATAGGCTACGAGCAGTACTTC. This translates into CASSLGIGYEQYF.

J is TRBJ2-7 and V is TRBV5-1, with D maybe TRBD2 (7 bases). In germline, CDR1 is SGHRS, CDR2 YFSETQ. The CDR3 is made up of 14 amino acids. Trimming cost V 0 bases and J 3 bases, with 10 bases left between them. CDR3 in DNA: TGCGCCAGCAGCTTGGAGGGAGGGGGCTACGAGCAGTACTTC. Protein: CASSLEGGGYEQYF.

V gene TRBV7-9 combines with J gene TRBJ2-2; D is unclear. From germline, CDR1 is SEHNR and CDR2 FQNEAQ (reference sequence). V lost 2 bases to trimming and J lost 0 bases, with 10 bases between them. The CDR3 length is 16 residues. The CDR3 DNA follows: TGTGCCAGCAGCTTAATTCCCAGGACGAACACCGGGGAGCTGTTTTTT. It is translated as CASSLIPRTNTGELFF. Full variable domain (rest looked up from reference TRBV7-9 and TRBJ2-2): DTGVSQNPRHKITKRGQNVTFRCDPISEHNRLYWYRQTLGQGPEFLTYFQNEAQLEKSRLLSDRFSAERPKGSFSTLEIQRTEQGDSAMYLCASSLIPRTNTGELFFGEGSRLTVL.

The chain combines TRBV19 with TRBJ2-5; D might be TRBD2 (5 bases). The CDR3 has 13 amino acids. The V end lost 7 bases, the J end lost 5 bases, and 14 bases lay between the germline ends. CDR1 is LNHDA, CDR2 SQIVND, per germline (reference sequence). CDR3 residues: CASTNGVSETQYF. The CDR3 region has the DNA TGTGCCAGTACCAACGGGGTTTCCGAGACCCAGTACTTC.